The present T cell receptor beta chain was sequenced within a study of graft-versus-host responses after intestinal transplantation. The wider study: Tacrolimus and steroids were given for 2 to 3 years to all recipients after anti-thymocyte globulin induction.

As regards this clone: Its antigen is unknown.

With 1 base removed from V and 1 base from J, the gap between germline ends came to 14 bases. CDR3 length: 16 residues. CDR1 and CDR2 from the germline V gene are SGHRS and YFSETQ. The table came from immunoSEQ multiplex PCR; TCRdb's copy has only in-frame clones and leaves some out. The top ten hold around 1.2% of the sample, which has over 90,000 clones, approximately 93% seen once. The chain links TRBV5-1 to TRBJ2-5; D unresolved. The sample was unstimulated CD8+ T cells sorted from spleen or lymph node cells, taken before intestinal transplant. The source of this sequence is a human donor who received an intestinal transplant. The CDR3 spells CASSLSYKSSQETQYF. The CDR3 region has the DNA TGCGCCAGCAGCTTGAGTTACAAGTCCTCCCAAGAGACCCAGTACTTC.